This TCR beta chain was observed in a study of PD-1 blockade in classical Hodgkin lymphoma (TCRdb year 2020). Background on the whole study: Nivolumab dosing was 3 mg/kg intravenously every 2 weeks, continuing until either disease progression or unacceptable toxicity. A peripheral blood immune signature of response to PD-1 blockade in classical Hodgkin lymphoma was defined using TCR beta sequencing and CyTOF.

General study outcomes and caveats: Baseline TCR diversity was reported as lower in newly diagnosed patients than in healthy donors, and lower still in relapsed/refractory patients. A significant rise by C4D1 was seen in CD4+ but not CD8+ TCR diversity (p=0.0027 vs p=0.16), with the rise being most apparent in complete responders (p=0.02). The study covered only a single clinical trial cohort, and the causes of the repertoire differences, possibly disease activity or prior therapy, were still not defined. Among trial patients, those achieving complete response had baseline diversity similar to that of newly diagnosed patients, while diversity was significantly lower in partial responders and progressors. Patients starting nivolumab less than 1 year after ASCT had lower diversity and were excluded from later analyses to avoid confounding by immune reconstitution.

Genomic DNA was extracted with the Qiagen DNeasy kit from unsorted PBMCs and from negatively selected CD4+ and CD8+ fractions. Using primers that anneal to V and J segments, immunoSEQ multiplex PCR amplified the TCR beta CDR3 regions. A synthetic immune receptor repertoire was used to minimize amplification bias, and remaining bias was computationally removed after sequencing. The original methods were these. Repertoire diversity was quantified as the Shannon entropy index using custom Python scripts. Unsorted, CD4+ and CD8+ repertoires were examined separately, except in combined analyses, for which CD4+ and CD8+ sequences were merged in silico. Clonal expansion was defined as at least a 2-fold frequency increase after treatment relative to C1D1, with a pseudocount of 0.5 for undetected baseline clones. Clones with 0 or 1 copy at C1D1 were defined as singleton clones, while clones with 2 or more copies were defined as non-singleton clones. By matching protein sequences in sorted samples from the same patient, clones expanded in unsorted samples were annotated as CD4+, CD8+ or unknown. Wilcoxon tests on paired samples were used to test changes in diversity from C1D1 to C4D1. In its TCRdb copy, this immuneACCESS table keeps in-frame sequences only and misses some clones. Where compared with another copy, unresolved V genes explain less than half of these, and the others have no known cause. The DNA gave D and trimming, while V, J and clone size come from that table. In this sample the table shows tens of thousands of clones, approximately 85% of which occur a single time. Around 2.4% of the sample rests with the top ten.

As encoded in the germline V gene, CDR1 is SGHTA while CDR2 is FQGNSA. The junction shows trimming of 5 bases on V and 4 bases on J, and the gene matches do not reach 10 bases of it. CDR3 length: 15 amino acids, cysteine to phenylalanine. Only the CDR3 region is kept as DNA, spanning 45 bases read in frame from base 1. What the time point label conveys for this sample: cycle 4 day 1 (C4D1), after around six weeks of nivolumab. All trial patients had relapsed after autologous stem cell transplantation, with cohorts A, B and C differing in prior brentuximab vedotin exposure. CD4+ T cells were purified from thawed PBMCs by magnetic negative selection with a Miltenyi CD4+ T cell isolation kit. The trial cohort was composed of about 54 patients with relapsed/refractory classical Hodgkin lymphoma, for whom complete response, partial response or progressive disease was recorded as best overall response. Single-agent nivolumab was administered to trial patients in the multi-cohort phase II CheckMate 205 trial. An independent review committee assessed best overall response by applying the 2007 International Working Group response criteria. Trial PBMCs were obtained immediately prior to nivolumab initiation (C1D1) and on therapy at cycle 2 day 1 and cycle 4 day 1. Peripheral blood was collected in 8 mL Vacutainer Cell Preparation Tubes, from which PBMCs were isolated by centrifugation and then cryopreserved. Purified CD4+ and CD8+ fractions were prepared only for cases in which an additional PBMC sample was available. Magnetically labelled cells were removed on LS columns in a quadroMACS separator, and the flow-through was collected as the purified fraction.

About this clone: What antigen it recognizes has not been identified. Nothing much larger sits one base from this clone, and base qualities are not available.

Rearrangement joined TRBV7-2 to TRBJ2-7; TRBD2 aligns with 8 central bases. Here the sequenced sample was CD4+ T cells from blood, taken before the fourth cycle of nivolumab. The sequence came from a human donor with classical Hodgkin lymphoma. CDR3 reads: CASSTRRGLGYEQYF. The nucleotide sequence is TGTGCCAGCAGCACCCGCCGGGGACTAGGTTACGAGCAGTACTTC. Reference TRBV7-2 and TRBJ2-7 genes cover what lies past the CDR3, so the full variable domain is GAGVSQSPSNKVTEKGKDVELRCDPISGHTALYWYRQSLGQGLEFLIYFQGNSAPDKSGLPSDRFSAERTGGSVSTLTIQRTQQEDSAVYLCASSTRRGLGYEQYFGPGTRLTVT.